This T cell receptor beta chain was recovered during a study of shared clonotypes between healthy human individuals. Regarding the study as a whole: Relative to their counterparts shared across all four donors, non-shared clonotypes exhibited diminished generation probabilities. Naive CD4 clonotypes overlapped across a handful of donors at roughly 5.1%.

The ends were cut back, 0 bases at V and 5 bases at J, with 10 bases in the middle. Per germline, CDR1 GTSNPN and CDR2 SVGIG (reference sequence). The CDR3 spans 14 residues. This clone showed up just once. The antigen is not known. At deep level, the assay was performed. Using immunoSEQ multiplex PCR, the repertoire was profiled, and TCRdb retains in-frame clones only, with some absent. The table lists hundreds of thousands of clones, approximately 79% of them singletons. This sequence originates from a woman in her twenties or thirties in good health. Source material: memory CD4+ T cells sorted from blood. Subset here: CD45RA-negative fraction. The V call is TRBV30, the J call TRBJ1-4, with D unclear. The CDR3 nucleotides read TGTGCCTGGAGTGTAGTGGGCAGCAATGAAAAACTGTTTTTT. It encodes CAWSVVGSNEKLFF.